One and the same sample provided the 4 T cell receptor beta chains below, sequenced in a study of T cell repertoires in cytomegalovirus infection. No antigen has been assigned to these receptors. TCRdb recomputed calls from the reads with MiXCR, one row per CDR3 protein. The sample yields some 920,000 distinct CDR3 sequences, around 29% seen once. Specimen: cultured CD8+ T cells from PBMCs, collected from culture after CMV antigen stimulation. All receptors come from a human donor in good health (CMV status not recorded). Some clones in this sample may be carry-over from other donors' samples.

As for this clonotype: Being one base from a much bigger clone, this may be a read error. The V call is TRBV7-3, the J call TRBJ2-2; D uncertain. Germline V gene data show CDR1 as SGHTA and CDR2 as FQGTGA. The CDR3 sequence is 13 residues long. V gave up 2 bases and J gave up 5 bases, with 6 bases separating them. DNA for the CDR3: TGTGCCAGCAGCTTATATAAGACCGGGGAGCTGTTTTTT. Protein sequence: CASSLYKTGELFF.

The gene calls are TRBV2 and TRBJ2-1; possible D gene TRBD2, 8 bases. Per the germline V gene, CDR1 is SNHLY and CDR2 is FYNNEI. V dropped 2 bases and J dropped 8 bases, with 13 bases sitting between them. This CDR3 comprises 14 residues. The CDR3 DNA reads TGTGCCAGCAGTGAATTAGCGGGGACAGATGAGCAGTTCTTC. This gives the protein CASSELAGTDEQFF.

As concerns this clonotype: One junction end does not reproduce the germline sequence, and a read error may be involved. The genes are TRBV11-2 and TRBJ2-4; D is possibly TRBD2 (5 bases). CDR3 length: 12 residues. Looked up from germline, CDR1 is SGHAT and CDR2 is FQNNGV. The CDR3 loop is CASSSGEGIQYF. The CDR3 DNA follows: TGTGCCAGCTCCTCCGGGGAAGGGATTCAGTACTTT.

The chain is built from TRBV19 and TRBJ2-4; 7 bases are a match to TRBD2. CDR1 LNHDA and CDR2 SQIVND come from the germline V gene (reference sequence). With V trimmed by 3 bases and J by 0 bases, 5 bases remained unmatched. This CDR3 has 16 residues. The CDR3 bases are TGTGCCAGTAGTATGTTCGGGGGGTTAGCCAAAAACATTCAGTACTTC. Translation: CASSMFGGLAKNIQYF.